This is a list of T cell receptor beta chains from one sample in a study of T-cell reconstitution after alpha-beta-depleted transplantation in children. TCRdb re-analysed the PCR reads in MiXCR, keeping a single row per CDR3 protein. This repertoire shows some 830,000 distinct CDR3 sequences, about 15% found once; its top ten account for about 5%. Sequenced here: PBMCs, mostly from graft donor cells, sampled 360 days after TCRalphabeta/CD19-depleted stem cell transplant. The receptors were sampled from a male patient younger than 18 who had a stem cell transplant for acute lymphoblastic leukemia, so the T cells may come from the graft donor. The CDR3 runs from the conserved cysteine through the conserved F or W. The order of the fields is clone size, J gene, D gene, V gene, CDR3 protein, CDR3 DNA. D genes are given only for firm matches. Expanded clones are given a class, and other clones once, few, many or no size at all.

many | TRBJ2-3 | - | TRBV5-1 | CASSPGQPSTDTQYF | TGCGCCAGCAGCCCCGGACAGCCTAGCACAGATACGCAGTATTTT
- | TRBJ1-1 | TRBD1 | TRBV3-1 | CASTQGGLRAFF | TGTGCCAGCACCCAGGGGGGGTTGAGAGCTTTCTTT
few | TRBJ2-7 | - | TRBV5-6 | CASSSSIIYEQYF | TGTGCCAGCAGCTCCTCCATTATATACGAGCAGTACTTC
few | TRBJ2-2 | - | TRBV6-1 | CASSPDGALFTGELFF | TGTGCCAGCAGTCCGGATGGGGCTCTATTCACCGGGGAGCTGTTTTTT
few | TRBJ2-1 | TRBD2 | TRBV24-1 | CATSMTGGFYNEQFF | TGTGCCACCAGTATGACGGGAGGGTTCTACAATGAGCAGTTCTTC
- | TRBJ1-2 | - | TRBV7-2 | CASSLAGGGSNYGYTF | TGTGCCAGCAGCTTAGCCGGCGGAGGTTCTAACTATGGCTACACCTTC
- | TRBJ1-2 | - | TRBV12-3/TRBV12-4 | CASRFKGAGPRDYGYTF | TGTGCCAGCAGATTTAAGGGAGCAGGGCCTCGGGACTATGGCTACACCTTC
- | TRBJ2-2 | - | TRBV5-1 | CASSPLWGHPNTGELFF | TGCGCCAGCAGCCCCCTCTGGGGGCATCCTAACACCGGGGAGCTGTTTTTT
many | TRBJ2-3 | TRBD2 | TRBV5-1 | CASSETSGSTDTQYF | TGCGCCAGCAGCGAAACTAGCGGGAGCACAGATACGCAGTATTTT
- | TRBJ2-1 | TRBD2 | TRBV3-1 | CASSPPGLAGFEQFF | TGTGCCAGCAGCCCGCCGGGACTAGCGGGATTTGAGCAGTTCTTC
- | TRBJ2-3 | - | TRBV21-1 | CASSTSSGVFITTDTQYF | TGTGCCAGCAGCACGTCATCGGGTGTTTTTATCACGACAGATACGCAGTATTTT
few | TRBJ1-1 | - | TRBV30 | CAWSVMENTEAFF | TGTGCCTGGAGTGTCATGGAGAACACTGAAGCTTTCTTT
- | TRBJ2-1 | TRBD1 | TRBV11-3 | CASSRGQGTYNEQFF | TGTGCCAGCAGCCGGGGACAGGGAACGTACAATGAGCAGTTCTTC
- | TRBJ2-7 | - | TRBV5-1 | CASSLGAVYEEQYF | TGCGCCAGCAGCTTGGGGGCGGTTTACGAAGAGCAGTACTTC
few | TRBJ1-5 | - | TRBV9 | CASSFHRVGQPQHF | TGTGCCAGCAGCTTCCATAGAGTGGGTCAGCCCCAGCATTTT
- | TRBJ1-2 | - | TRBV20-1 | CSASNSQGSYGYTF | TGCAGTGCTAGTAACTCCCAGGGCAGCTATGGCTACACCTTC
few | TRBJ2-7 | TRBD2 | TRBV20-1 | CSARALQREIMYEQYF | TGCAGTGCTCGAGCCCTACAGCGGGAGATCATGTACGAGCAGTACTTC
- | TRBJ2-5 | - | TRBV6-1 | CASSTFPGYQETQYF | TGTGCCAGCTCCACTTTCCCAGGGTACCAAGAGACCCAGTACTTC